This TCR beta chain was retrieved from a study of regulatory T cells in long-lasting Graves disease. Noted time point: newly diagnosed GD, antithyroid drugs for less than 3 months. Construction of the TCR library relied on RNA isolated from PBMCs. For TCR beta, libraries came from iRepertoire HTBI primers and Arm-PCR of CDR3 regions. TCRdb reprocessed the multiplex PCR reads via MiXCR and lists one record per CDR3 protein. The repertoire holds approximately 460,000 distinct CDR3 sequences, with about 17% as singletons. Ten or more counts support this clonotype. There are 17 residues in the CDR3. V lost 0 bases to trimming and J lost 3 bases, with 18 bases between them. Germline V CDR1 and CDR2: SGDLS, YYNGEE. The sample was also reused in another study, on T cells in Graves' hyperthyroidism and ophthalmopathy.

The chain combines TRBV9 with TRBJ1-2; no reliable D call. This receptor was identified in a woman younger than 45 with Graves disease. The input for sequencing was peripheral blood mononuclear cells (PBMCs), taken at new diagnosis, from a patient treated with antithyroid drugs. The CDR3 is CASSVDGLPSPHYGYTF. CDR3 DNA sequence: TGTGCCAGCAGCGTAGACGGCCTACCGTCACCCCACTATGGCTACACCTTC.